This T cell receptor (beta chain) was observed in a study of CD4+ T cells in melanoma. TCRdb keeps only in-frame clones here, not all; method: immunoSEQ multiplex PCR. The sample comprises about 140,000 clones, 92% of which are singletons, and roughly 1.4% rests with the top ten. This clonotype was obtained from a human donor with melanoma.

The CDR3 sequence is CASSQEAYGYTF. In DNA form, the CDR3 reads TGCGCCAGCAGCCAAGAAGCCTATGGCTACACCTTC. V is TRBV5-1 and J is TRBJ1-2; D unclear. There are 12 residues in the CDR3. Trimming stripped 4 bases from V and 4 bases from J, with 8 bases between. Germline V gene lookup returns CDR1 SGHRS and CDR2 YFSETQ.